The 20 T cell receptor beta chains presented below share a single source sample, sequenced in a study of T-cell memory formation after mild COVID-19. TCRdb called the 5' RACE reads again in MiXCR, with one record for every CDR3 protein. The sample has a few hundred thousand distinct CDR3 sequences, roughly a tenth seen once. Sequences were obtained from PBMCs or a T cell subset sorted from them (not recorded which). The receptor set was obtained from a man younger than 35 who had mild COVID-19 (a few samples of this study predate the infection). Cell type and time point are not known.

This chain links TRBV7-9 with TRBJ1-1; TRBD1 might be the D (5 bases). The CDR3 extends over 15 amino acids. Germline CDR1 reads SEHNR; CDR2 reads FQNEAQ (reference sequence). Trimming left V 1 base short and J 5 bases short, with 14 bases between. The CDR3 loop is CASSLEPGVWTEAFF. The CDR3 DNA follows: TGTGCCAGCAGCTTAGAACCGGGGGTATGGACTGAAGCTTTCTTT.

This clonotype has more than one count but fewer than ten. This chain joins TRBV12-3 or TRBV12-4 and TRBJ2-2; D gene uncertain. With 6 bases removed from V and 6 bases from J, the gap between germline ends came to 11 bases. This CDR3 is 13 amino acids long. CDR3 protein: CASSQDIAGELFF. The CDR3 nucleotides read TGTGCCAGCAGCCAAGACATCGCCGGGGAGCTGTTTTTT.

This clonotype has more than one count but fewer than ten. The CDR3 region is CASRRLSVDNEQFF. CDR3 nucleotides: TGCGCCAGCAGAAGACTTAGCGTAGACAATGAGCAGTTCTTC. This chain connects TRBV5-1 to TRBJ2-1, with D possibly TRBD2 on 5 matching bases. CDR1 SGHRS and CDR2 YFSETQ come from the germline V gene. The CDR3 is made up of 14 amino acids. Trimming removed 5 bases from V and 5 bases from J, with 14 bases in between. Full variable domain (outside the CDR3, taken from reference TRBV5-1 and TRBJ2-1): KAGVTQTPRYLIKTRGQQVTLSCSPISGHRSVSWYQQTPGQGLQFLFEYFSETQRNKGNFPGRFSGRQFSNSRSEMNVSTLELGDSALYLCASRRLSVDNEQFFGPGTRLTVL.

This clonotype occurred a few times. The chain couples TRBV9 to TRBJ2-5, with D unresolved. The CDR3 is made up of 15 amino acids. V was shortened by 0 bases and J by 4 bases, with 13 bases between the two germline ends. Germline CDR1 and CDR2: SGDLS and YYNGEE. CDR3 residues: CASSVGFGSGETQYF. CDR3 nucleotide sequence: TGTGCCAGCAGCGTAGGTTTCGGGTCAGGAGAGACCCAGTACTTC.

This clonotype was recorded a few times. V gene TRBV3-1 combines with J gene TRBJ1-1; D gene ambiguous. The CDR3 has 12 residues. Germline-derived CDR1 and CDR2 are LGHDT and YNNKEL (reference sequence). Trimming pared 3 bases from V and 4 bases from J, leaving 6 bases between. The CDR3 DNA reads TGTGCCAGCAGCCAGGGGTTCACTGAAGCTTTCTTT. Residues: CASSQGFTEAFF. The full variable domain, completed using reference TRBV3-1 and TRBJ1-1, is DTAVSQTPKYLVTQMGNDKSIKCEQNLGHDTMYWYKQDSKKFLKIMFSYNNKELIINETVPNRFSPKSPDKAHLNLHINSLELGDSAVYFCASSQGFTEAFFGQGTRLTVV.

The chain carries TRBV7-8 and TRBJ2-2; the D is unclear. Germline V gives CDR1 SGHVS, CDR2 FQNEAQ. CDR3 size: 15 residues. Trimming pared 5 bases from V and 4 bases from J, leaving 14 bases between. The CDR3 DNA follows: TGTGCCAGCAGCCCTTCCCGCTCCGGCACCGGGGAGCTGTTTTTT. Amino acid sequence: CASSPSRSGTGELFF.

The chain has TRBV6-2 or TRBV6-3 and TRBJ1-2; 10 bases align to TRBD1. The CDR3 extends over 18 amino acids. V dropped 0 bases and J dropped 8; count of bases not matched to a gene: 15. Germline loops: CDR1 MNHEY, CDR2 SVGEGT. The CDR3 spells CASSYSPGQGMASHGYTF. The DNA for the CDR3 is TGTGCCAGCAGTTACTCCCCGGGACAGGGGATGGCTTCACACGGCTACACCTTC.

This clonotype was counted at least ten times. The chain employs TRBV20-1 and TRBJ2-2; 9 positions agree with TRBD2. This CDR3 has 14 residues. V shed 5 bases, J shed 4 bases, and the junction held 5 bases outside the gene matches. Germline-derived CDR1 and CDR2 are DFQATT and SNEGSKA (reference sequence). CDR3 region: CSALAGERTGELFF. The CDR3 region has the DNA TGCAGTGCTTTAGCGGGGGAACGCACCGGGGAGCTGTTTTTT.

Ten or more counts support this clonotype. The genes are TRBV5-1 and TRBJ2-7; D is undetermined. CDR3 size: 15 residues. V was shortened by 5 bases and J by 3 bases, with 18 bases between the two germline ends. CDR1 and CDR2 (germline): SGHRS, YFSETQ. In DNA, the CDR3 is TGCGCCAGCAGGTGGGCCCTTCACAAAGACTACGAGCAGTACTTC. This codes for CASRWALHKDYEQYF.

This sequence joins TRBV2 and TRBJ1-1; D gene ambiguous. V lost 9 bases, J lost 6 bases, and 20 bases lay in between. The CDR3 spans 14 residues. The germline gives CDR1 SNHLY, CDR2 FYNNEI. The CDR3 region is CARREFGENSEAFF. Written as DNA, the CDR3 is TGTGCCAGACGAGAGTTCGGGGAGAATTCTGAAGCTTTCTTT.

The rearrangement joins TRBV7-9 to TRBJ2-5; D gene uncertain. The germline V gene has CDR1 SEHNR and CDR2 FQNEAQ (reference sequence). The CDR3 spans 14 residues. The ends were cut back, 1 base at V and 5 bases at J, with 11 bases in the middle. CDR3 nucleotide sequence: TGTGCCAGCAGCTTAGTGTCGAACTGGGAGACCCAGTACTTC. It yields the protein CASSLVSNWETQYF.

V is TRBV12-3 or TRBV12-4 and J is TRBJ2-3; no clear D. The CDR3 is made up of 17 amino acids. Trimming pared 0 bases from V and 0 bases from J, leaving 13 bases between. The CDR3, as DNA: TGTGCCAGCAGTTTAGCGTCTCTGTTGGGGAGCACAGATACGCAGTATTTT. Translating gives CASSLASLLGSTDTQYF.

This clonotype has ten or more counts. The chain uses TRBV7-2 and TRBJ1-2; maybe TRBD1 (5 bases). This CDR3 region has 15 residues. Trimming cost V 5 bases and J 4 bases, with 17 bases left between them. Looked up from germline, CDR1 is SGHTA and CDR2 is FQGNSA. In DNA, the CDR3 is TGTGCCAGCAGCCCAGGACAACCTCCTGGCTATGGCTACACCTTC. Amino acid sequence: CASSPGQPPGYGYTF.

This clonotype was counted only a few times. V and J are TRBV14 and TRBJ2-7, with D uncertain. Germline values: CDR1 SGHDN, CDR2 FVKESK. This CDR3 has 13 residues. V was cut by 2 bases and J by 2 bases, with 7 bases left in between. The chain's CDR3 is CASSQRFPYEQYF. The CDR3 DNA reads as TGTGCCAGCAGCCAACGTTTCCCCTACGAGCAGTACTTC.

The gene calls are TRBV10-2 and TRBJ2-5; D gene unclear. There are 14 residues in the CDR3. Germline values: CDR1 WSHSY, CDR2 SAAADI. V lost 6 bases and J 5 bases, leaving 16 bases between the germline ends. CDR3 sequence (DNA): TGCGCCAGCAGCGAAACCGGGCCTAGGGAGACCCAGTACTTC. Its protein product is CASSETGPRETQYF.

This chain uses TRBV5-1 with TRBJ2-5; 7 nucleotides agree with TRBD1. CDR1 is SGHRS and CDR2 is YFSETQ in the germline V gene. The CDR3 length is 14 residues. The ends lost 2 bases at V and 4 bases at J; junction bases unmatched: 5. The CDR3 region is CASSFDRAPETQYF. The CDR3 DNA reads as TGCGCCAGCAGCTTTGACAGGGCCCCAGAGACCCAGTACTTC.

The chain joins TRBV7-9 to TRBJ2-7, with D possibly TRBD2 on 7 matching bases. Per germline, CDR1 SEHNR and CDR2 FQNEAQ (reference sequence). This CDR3 has 14 amino acids. V was cut by 5 bases and J by 3 bases, with 14 bases left in between. The CDR3 DNA reads as TGTGCCAGCAGCCCGGGGGGCCCCGGCTACGAGCAGTACTTC. This sequence encodes CASSPGGPGYEQYF.

There are a few counts of this clonotype. The rearrangement links TRBV5-1 to TRBJ2-1; maybe TRBD2 (7 bases). Germline V CDR1 and CDR2: SGHRS, YFSETQ. The CDR3 contains 15 residues. Trimming removed 1 base from V and 7 bases from J, with 15 bases in between. The CDR3 protein is CASSLNPGGLNEQFF. CDR3 coding DNA: TGCGCCAGCAGCTTGAACCCCGGGGGGCTAAATGAGCAGTTCTTC. The whole variable domain, remainder taken from reference TRBV5-1 and TRBJ2-1, is KAGVTQTPRYLIKTRGQQVTLSCSPISGHRSVSWYQQTPGQGLQFLFEYFSETQRNKGNFPGRFSGRQFSNSRSEMNVSTLELGDSALYLCASSLNPGGLNEQFFGPGTRLTVL.

This clonotype turned up a few times. The rearrangement links TRBV18 to TRBJ2-3; D gene ambiguous. The CDR3 runs 14 residues. The germline gives CDR1 KGHSH, CDR2 LQKENI. V was trimmed by 2 bases and J by 3 bases, leaving 9 bases between them. This CDR3 reads CASSPLPSTDTQYF. In DNA form, the CDR3 reads TGTGCCAGCTCACCATTGCCGTCGACAGATACGCAGTATTTT.

This clonotype was seen only a few times. The gene calls are TRBV7-9 and TRBJ2-7, with TRBD1 matching over 11 bases. V was pared by 4 bases and J by 9 bases, with 8 bases of the junction left unmatched. The CDR3 sequence is 14 residues long. Germline loops: CDR1 SEHNR, CDR2 FQNEAQ (reference sequence). CDR3 in DNA: TGTGCCAGCAGCTCGAGGGACAGGGGGAGTGGGCAGTACGTC. It encodes CASSSRDRGSGQYV.